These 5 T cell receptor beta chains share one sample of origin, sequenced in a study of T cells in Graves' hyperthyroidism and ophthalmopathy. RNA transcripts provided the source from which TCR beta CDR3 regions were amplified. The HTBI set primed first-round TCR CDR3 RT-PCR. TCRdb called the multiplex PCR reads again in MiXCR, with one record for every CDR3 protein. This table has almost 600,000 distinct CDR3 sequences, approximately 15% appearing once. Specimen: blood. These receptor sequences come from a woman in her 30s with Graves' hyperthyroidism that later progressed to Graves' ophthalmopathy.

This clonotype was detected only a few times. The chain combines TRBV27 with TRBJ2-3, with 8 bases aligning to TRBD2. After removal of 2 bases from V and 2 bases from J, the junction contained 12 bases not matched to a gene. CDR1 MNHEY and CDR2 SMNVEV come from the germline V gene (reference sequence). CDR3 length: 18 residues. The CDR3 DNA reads TGTGCCAGCAGTTTAGAGAGTGGCCTAGCGGGCACCACAGATACGCAGTATTTT. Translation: CASSLESGLAGTTDTQYF.

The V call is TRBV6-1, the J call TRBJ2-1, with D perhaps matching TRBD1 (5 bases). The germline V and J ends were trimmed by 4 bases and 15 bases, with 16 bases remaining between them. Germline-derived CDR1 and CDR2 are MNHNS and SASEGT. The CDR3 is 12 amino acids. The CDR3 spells CASSAPPLGPFF. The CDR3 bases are TGTGCCAGCAGTGCCCCACCTCTGGGGCCGTTCTTC.

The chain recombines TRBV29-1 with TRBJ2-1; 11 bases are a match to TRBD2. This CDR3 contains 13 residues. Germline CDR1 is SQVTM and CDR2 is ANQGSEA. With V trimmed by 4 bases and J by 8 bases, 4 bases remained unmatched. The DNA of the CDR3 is TGCAGCGTTGGTTTAGCGGGAGGGTATGAGCAGTTCTTC. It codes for CSVGLAGGYEQFF.

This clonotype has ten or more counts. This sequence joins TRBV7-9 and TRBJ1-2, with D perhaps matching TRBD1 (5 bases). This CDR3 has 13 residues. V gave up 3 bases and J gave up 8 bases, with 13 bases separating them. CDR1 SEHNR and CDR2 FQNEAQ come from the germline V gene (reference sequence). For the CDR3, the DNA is TGTGCCAGCAGCTTGGATTCCAGGGAAGGCTACACCTTC. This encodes CASSLDSREGYTF.

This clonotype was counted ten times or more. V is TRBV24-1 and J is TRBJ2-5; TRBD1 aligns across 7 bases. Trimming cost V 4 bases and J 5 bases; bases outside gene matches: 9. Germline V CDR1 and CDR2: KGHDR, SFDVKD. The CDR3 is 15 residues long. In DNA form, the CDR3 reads TGTGCCACCAGTGACCCCACAGGGGTTGGGGAGACCCAGTACTTC. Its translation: CATSDPTGVGETQYF.